The clone carrying this T cell receptor (beta chain) has a single count. Its antigen is not known. This sample is drawn from a study of T cell responses to AZD1222 COVID-19 vaccine. Points from the study as a whole: Distributed over spike, vaccine-associated CD4 TCRs predominated at 160-218 and 743-854. Donors were largely white British and mainly female; clonal diversity was possibly underestimated. Baseline seropositives among AZD1222 recipients totaled only five or six.

CDR1 is SGHRS, CDR2 YFSETQ, per germline. Trimming stripped 4 bases from V and 0 bases from J, with 17 bases between. This CDR3 comprises 18 residues. Method: immunoSEQ multiplex PCR; TCRdb's copy keeps in-frame clones and lacks some. The profile covers some 110,000 clones, with around nine tenths appearing a single time and around 3.3% taken by the ten largest. The sample here was peripheral blood, taken 28 days after the second dose of the MenACWY control vaccine. The chain is built from TRBV5-1 and TRBJ1-6, with D maybe TRBD1 (5 bases). The clonotype was recovered from an adult who received the MenACWY meningococcal vaccine as a control. In DNA form, the CDR3 reads TGCGCCAGCAGCCAAGGGGAAATGGGGAGCTCCTATAATTCACCCCTCCACTTT. As protein: CASSQGEMGSSYNSPLHF.